Below, 8 T cell receptor beta chains from the same sample are listed, as sequenced in a study of glioma-infiltrating T cells. The iRepertoire nested amplicon-rescue multiplex PCR amplified TCR alpha and beta CDR3s from RNA. TCRdb redid the calling of the multiplex PCR reads with MiXCR, one entry per CDR3 protein. Of more than 300,000 distinct CDR3 sequences listed, 41% are singletons. The specimen was glioma tissue, nonneoplastic brain tissue, or PBMCs (not recorded which). These receptors came from a human donor with low-grade glioma or glioblastoma, undergoing nonglioma brain surgery, or in good health (not recorded which).

The chain employs TRBV11-1 and TRBJ2-3; D call uncertain. In germline, CDR1 is SGHAT, CDR2 FQDESV (reference sequence). With 1 base removed from V and 4 bases from J, the gap between germline ends came to 9 bases. This CDR3 has 14 residues. In nucleotides, the CDR3 is TGTGCCAGCAGCTTAGGCGACGGACCAGATACGCAGTATTTT. It specifies CASSLGDGPDTQYF.

About this clonotype itself: Without the conserved terminal phenylalanine or tryptophan, this CDR3 likely stems from a read error. V and J are TRBV27 and TRBJ2-5; D may be TRBD1 or TRBD2 (5 bases each). The CDR3 spans 14 residues. V lost 5 bases, J lost 9 bases, and 19 bases lay in between. From germline, CDR1 is MNHEY and CDR2 SMNVEV (reference sequence). In DNA, the CDR3 is TGTGCCAGCAGTCCCCTAGCCGACGGGACGGCCCAGTACTTG. Its protein product is CASSPLADGTAQYL.

J is TRBJ2-7 and V is TRBV5-1; 7 nucleotides align to TRBD1. CDR1 is SGHRS and CDR2 is YFSETQ in the germline V gene. The CDR3 extends over 14 amino acids. After removal of 7 bases from V and 2 bases from J, the junction contained 9 bases not matched to a gene. CDR3 sequence reads: CASGDPQGAYEQYF. For the CDR3, the DNA is TGCGCCAGCGGCGATCCGCAGGGGGCCTACGAGCAGTACTTC.

This clonotype was picked up a small number of times. This chain joins TRBV29-1 and TRBJ1-2; TRBD1 matches 7 bases. Losses at the gene ends were 7 bases for V and 0 bases for J; bases not matched to a gene: 2. In germline, CDR1 is SQVTM, CDR2 ANQGSEA. The CDR3 covers 12 residues. CDR3 loop: CSAGQTNYGYTF. In nucleotides, the CDR3 is TGCAGCGCGGGACAGACTAACTATGGCTACACCTTC.

Concerning this clonotype: Possible read error: a much larger clone is one base away. The chain uses TRBV27 and TRBJ2-7; 10 nucleotides align to TRBD1. Per germline, CDR1 MNHEY and CDR2 SMNVEV (reference sequence). This CDR3 has 15 amino acids. V lost 3 bases and J lost 3; bases outside the gene matches: 5. The DNA of the CDR3 is TGTGCCAGCAGTTTGACAGGGGGCGCAGTCTACGAGCAGTACTTC. This gives the protein CASSLTGGAVYEQYF.

V usage is TRBV7-2 and J usage is TRBJ2-3; no firm D call. Germline V gene lookup returns CDR1 SGHTA and CDR2 FQGNSA. There are 13 residues in the CDR3. The germline V and J ends were trimmed by 11 bases and 2 bases, with 14 bases remaining between them. The CDR3 reads CAGGTGTTDTQYF. As DNA, the CDR3 is TGTGCCGGCGGAACCGGTACCACAGATACGCAGTATTTT.

Remarks on this clonotype: A clone one base away is much larger, so this may be a read error. The chain links TRBV7-2 to TRBJ2-3; TRBD1 is a possible D gene (5 bases). The CDR3 loop spans 14 amino acids. Germline V gives CDR1 SGHTA, CDR2 FQGNSA. CDR3 amino acids: CASFSGTGTDTKYF. CDR3 nucleotide sequence: TGTGCCAGCTTCTCCGGTACAGGCACAGATACGAAGTATTTT. The whole variable domain, filled in from reference TRBV7-2 and TRBJ2-3, reads GAGVSQSPSNKVTEKGKDVELRCDPISGHTALYWYRQSLGQGLEFLIYFQGNSAPDKSGLPSDRFSAERTGGSVSTLTIQRTQQEDSAVYLCASFSGTGTDTKYFGPGTRLTVL.

A few counts support this clonotype. The V and J genes are TRBV4-3 and TRBJ2-1; no definite D call. CDR3 length equals 17 residues. V gave up 0 bases and J gave up 3 bases, with 15 bases separating them. CDR1 and CDR2 from the germline V gene are LGHNA and YSLEER. The CDR3 spells CASSQDRDRSGYNEQFF. CDR3 DNA sequence: TGCGCCAGCAGCCAAGATCGAGATAGGTCAGGCTACAATGAGCAGTTCTTC.